Below are 17 T cell receptor beta chains sequenced from a single sample in a study of cytomegalovirus exposure and HLA in healthy donors. With 60 Vbeta and 13 Jbeta primers, the PCR was carried out. The table came from immunoSEQ multiplex PCR; TCRdb's copy has only in-frame clones and leaves some out. This table holds about 180,000 clones, 84% found once. Input material: PBMCs. The receptors were sampled from a man aged 25 to 45 in good health and CMV-seronegative.

This clone was recorded a few times. The V gene is TRBV5-6, the J gene TRBJ2-3; 10 bases are a match to TRBD2. CDR3 length: 17 residues. The germline V gene encodes CDR1 SGHDT and CDR2 YYEEEE. V lost 0 bases and J lost 2; bases outside the gene matches: 6. CDR3 in DNA: TGTGCCAGCAGCTTGGAGAGCCTAGCGGGGGCCACAGATACGCAGTATTTT. Translated: CASSLESLAGATDTQYF.

This sequence joins TRBV4-3 and TRBJ2-7; a possible D gene is TRBD2 (6 bases). V dropped 6 bases and J dropped 2 bases, with 14 bases sitting between them. Germline CDR1 reads LGHNA; CDR2 reads YSLEER. The CDR3 is made up of 14 amino acids. The CDR3 DNA sequence: TGCGCCAGCAGTCCGGGGGTACAAACCTACGAGCAGTACTTC. This gives the protein CASSPGVQTYEQYF.

The J gene is TRBJ2-2, the V gene TRBV9, with D uncertain. V was shortened by 1 base and J by 1 base, with 5 bases between the two germline ends. The germline gives CDR1 SGDLS, CDR2 YYNGEE. This CDR3 has 14 residues. DNA of the CDR3: TGTGCCAGCAGCGTACTCTTGAACACCGGGGAGCTGTTTTTT. The encoded protein is CASSVLLNTGELFF.

The chain couples TRBV15 to TRBJ2-1, with 7 bases fitting TRBD2. CDR1 is LNHNV and CDR2 is YYDKDF in the germline V gene (reference sequence). J was trimmed by 4 bases and V by 5 bases; bases with no gene match: 11. This CDR3 is built from 16 residues. CDR3 protein: CATSGSSGEGYNEQFF. CDR3 nucleotide sequence: TGTGCCACCAGCGGGTCGTCGGGGGAGGGATACAATGAGCAGTTCTTC.

For the CDR3, the DNA is TGTGCCAGCTCACCATTAAACAGGGCCGGTGGCTACACCTTC. Protein product: CASSPLNRAGGYTF. The genes are TRBV18 and TRBJ1-2, with a tentative D call TRBD1 (6 bases). The V and J ends lost 2 bases and 7 bases respectively, with 14 bases between them. Germline loops: CDR1 KGHSH, CDR2 LQKENI. The CDR3 has 14 residues.

V usage is TRBV4-3 and J usage is TRBJ1-1; the D is unclear. Trimming cost V 0 bases and J 1 base, with 24 bases left between them. This CDR3 region has 20 residues. In germline, CDR1 is LGHNA, CDR2 YSLEER. CDR3 in amino acids: CASSQEAFGFGVGRNTEAFF. CDR3 coding DNA: TGCGCCAGCAGCCAAGAAGCATTCGGCTTCGGGGTAGGGCGGAACACTGAAGCTTTCTTT.

This clone is a singleton in its sample. The genes are TRBV7-9 and TRBJ1-1; 7 nucleotides line up with TRBD1. Germline CDR1 reads SEHNR; CDR2 reads FQNEAQ (reference sequence). The CDR3 totals 15 residues. J lost 1 base, V lost 5 bases, and 7 bases had no gene match. The CDR3 DNA is TGTGCCAGCAGCAGCCACAGACAGGGGAACACTGAAGCTTTCTTT. Amino acid sequence: CASSSHRQGNTEAFF.

The chain links TRBV7-2 to TRBJ2-7; 9 bases line up with TRBD2. Germline V lookup: CDR1 SGHTA, CDR2 FQGNSA. V shed 2 bases and J 4 bases; nucleotides not matched to a gene: 9. The CDR3 is made up of 16 amino acids. For the CDR3, the DNA is TGTGCCAGCAGCTTAATTGCGGGAGGGGCATCGTACGAGCAGTACTTC. It is translated as CASSLIAGGASYEQYF.

The chain employs TRBV5-1 and TRBJ2-1, with 9 positions matching TRBD2. V lost 3 bases to trimming and J lost 4 bases; unmatched junction nucleotides: 8. The CDR3 is 16 residues long. Per the germline V gene, CDR1 is SGHRS and CDR2 is YFSETQ. This chain's CDR3 is CASSSDPAGGYNEQFF. The CDR3 DNA reads TGCGCCAGCAGCTCGGACCCAGCGGGGGGATACAATGAGCAGTTCTTC. The entire variable domain, with the rest obtained from reference TRBV5-1 and TRBJ2-1, is as follows: KAGVTQTPRYLIKTRGQQVTLSCSPISGHRSVSWYQQTPGQGLQFLFEYFSETQRNKGNFPGRFSGRQFSNSRSEMNVSTLELGDSALYLCASSSDPAGGYNEQFFGPGTRLTVL.

The genes are TRBV6-5 and TRBJ2-5; 9 nucleotides agree with TRBD1. This CDR3 has 15 residues. CDR1 and CDR2 (germline): MNHEY, SVGAGI. After removal of 2 bases from V and 5 bases from J, the junction contained 6 bases not matched to a gene. The CDR3 nucleotides are TGTGCCAGCAGTTACAACCGGGACAGGGTGGAGACCCAGTACTTC. Translating it yields CASSYNRDRVETQYF.

This sequence joins TRBV10-2 and TRBJ2-2; maybe TRBD1 (6 bases). The CDR3 totals 20 residues. V shed 0 bases and J shed 0 bases, with 20 bases lying between them. CDR1 is WSHSY and CDR2 is SAAADI in the germline V gene. CDR3 DNA sequence: TGCGCCAGCAGTGAGTCATTCACCTTTAGGACAGAAACGAACACCGGGGAGCTGTTTTTT. Its protein is CASSESFTFRTETNTGELFF.

The rearrangement links TRBV29-1 to TRBJ1-1, with D perhaps matching TRBD1 (6 bases). This CDR3 has 13 residues. Trimming left V 6 bases short and J 5 bases short, with 16 bases between. Germline V lookup: CDR1 SQVTM, CDR2 ANQGSEA. The CDR3 DNA follows: TGCAGCGTCCTCCGGGACATTGGGACTGAAGCTTTCTTT. This sequence encodes CSVLRDIGTEAFF.

This clone was detected only a few times. The chain uses TRBV5-4 and TRBJ1-1; D is unresolved. Between the trimmed V and J ends, which lost 0 bases and 2 bases, there was a span of 14 bases. Germline V gene sequence: CDR1 SGHNT, CDR2 YYREEE (reference sequence). The CDR3 is made up of 16 amino acids. The CDR3 here is CASSLGGIRPNTEAFF. The CDR3 nucleotides are TGTGCCAGCAGCTTGGGCGGCATTAGGCCCAACACTGAAGCTTTCTTT.

This clone was found a few times. This rearrangement joins TRBV2 to TRBJ2-5; D may be TRBD1 (5 bases). Germline V gene lookup returns CDR1 SNHLY and CDR2 FYNNEI. V lost 3 bases and J lost 3, with 14 bases in between. The CDR3 runs 15 residues. The CDR3 region is CASSEVTGPEETQYF. The CDR3 DNA follows: TGTGCCAGCAGTGAGGTTACAGGACCTGAAGAGACCCAGTACTTC.

The V gene is TRBV7-2, the J gene TRBJ2-7; perhaps TRBD2 as D (5 bases). Between the trimmed V and J ends, which lost 0 bases and 6 bases, there was a span of 15 bases. Germline-derived CDR1 and CDR2 are SGHTA and FQGNSA. This CDR3 has 15 amino acids. In DNA form, the CDR3 reads TGTGCCAGCAGCTTAGCGAAGGGAGTCCCCTGCGAGCAGTACTTC. Its protein product is CASSLAKGVPCEQYF.

This chain connects TRBV18 to TRBJ2-7, with a possible D match to TRBD2 (5 bases). CDR3 size: 14 residues. Trimming took 1 base from V and 1 from J, leaving 8 bases between them. Germline values: CDR1 KGHSH, CDR2 LQKENI. As DNA, the CDR3 is TGTGCCAGCTCACCACATCCGGGGTCCTACGAGCAGTACTTC. Translation gives CASSPHPGSYEQYF.

V usage is TRBV29-1 and J usage is TRBJ1-4; 12 bases map to TRBD1. V dropped 6 bases and J dropped 5; count of bases not matched to a gene: 4. The CDR3 totals 14 residues. Germline loops: CDR1 SQVTM, CDR2 ANQGSEA. In DNA, the CDR3 is TGCAGCGTGGGACAGGGGGCGCAGAATGAAAAACTGTTTTTT. Translating it yields CSVGQGAQNEKLFF.